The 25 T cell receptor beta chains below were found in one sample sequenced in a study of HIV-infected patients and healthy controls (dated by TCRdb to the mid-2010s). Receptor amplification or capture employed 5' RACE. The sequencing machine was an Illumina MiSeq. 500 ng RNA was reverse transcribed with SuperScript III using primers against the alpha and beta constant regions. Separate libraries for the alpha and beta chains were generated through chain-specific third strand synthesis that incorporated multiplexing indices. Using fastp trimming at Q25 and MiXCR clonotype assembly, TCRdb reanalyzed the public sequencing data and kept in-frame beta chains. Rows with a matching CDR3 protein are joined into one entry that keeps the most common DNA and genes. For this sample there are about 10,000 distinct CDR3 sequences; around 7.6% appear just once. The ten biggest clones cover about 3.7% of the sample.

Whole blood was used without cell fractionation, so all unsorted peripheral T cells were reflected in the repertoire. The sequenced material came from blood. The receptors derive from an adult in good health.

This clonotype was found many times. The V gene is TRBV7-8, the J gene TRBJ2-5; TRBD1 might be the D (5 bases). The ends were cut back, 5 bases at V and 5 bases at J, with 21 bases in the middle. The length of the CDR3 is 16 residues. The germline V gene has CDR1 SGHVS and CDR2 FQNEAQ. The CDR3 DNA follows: TGTGCCAGCAGCCCAAGATCCTATGGGGCACGGGAGACCCAGTACTTC. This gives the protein CASSPRSYGARETQYF.

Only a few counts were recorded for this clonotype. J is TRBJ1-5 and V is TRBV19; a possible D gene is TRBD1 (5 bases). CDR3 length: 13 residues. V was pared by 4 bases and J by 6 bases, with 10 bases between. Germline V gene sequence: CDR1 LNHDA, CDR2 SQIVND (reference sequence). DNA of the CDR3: TGTGCCAGTAGTAGTATAGGGACTCAGCCCCAGCATTTT. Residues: CASSSIGTQPQHF.

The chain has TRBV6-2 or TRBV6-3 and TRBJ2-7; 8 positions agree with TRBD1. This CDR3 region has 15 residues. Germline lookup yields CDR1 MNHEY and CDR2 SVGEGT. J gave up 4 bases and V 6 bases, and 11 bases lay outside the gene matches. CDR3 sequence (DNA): TGTGCCAGCAGCGCCAATAGGGACAGGAGATACGAGCAGTACTTC. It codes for CASSANRDRRYEQYF.

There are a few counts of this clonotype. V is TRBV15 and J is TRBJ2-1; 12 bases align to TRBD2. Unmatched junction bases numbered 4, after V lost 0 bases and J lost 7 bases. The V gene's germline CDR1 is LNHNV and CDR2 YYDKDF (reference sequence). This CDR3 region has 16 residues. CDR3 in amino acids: CATSRDLAGGRNEQFF. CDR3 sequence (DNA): TGTGCCACCAGCAGAGATCTAGCGGGGGGGCGTAATGAGCAGTTCTTC.

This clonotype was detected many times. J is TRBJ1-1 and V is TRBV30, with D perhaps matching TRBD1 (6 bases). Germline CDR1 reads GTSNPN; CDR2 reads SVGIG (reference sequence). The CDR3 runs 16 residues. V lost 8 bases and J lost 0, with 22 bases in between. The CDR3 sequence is CALNAGQKRMNTEAFF. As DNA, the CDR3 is TGTGCCCTTAACGCAGGACAGAAACGAATGAACACTGAAGCTTTCTTT.

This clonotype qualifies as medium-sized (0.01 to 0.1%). This chain's CDR3 is CASSTQGSYGYTF. CDR3 nucleotide sequence: TGTGCCAGTAGTACACAGGGGTCCTATGGCTACACCTTC. This chain links TRBV19 with TRBJ1-2, with 7 nucleotides matching TRBD1. The CDR3 extends over 13 amino acids. The germline gives CDR1 LNHDA, CDR2 SQIVND (reference sequence). The junction had 3 bases not matched to a gene; V was cut back by 4 bases and J by 4 bases. Filled out from reference TRBV19 and TRBJ1-2, the complete variable domain reads DGGITQSPKYLFRKEGQNVTLSCEQNLNHDAMYWYRQDPGQGLRLIYYSQIVNDFQKGDIAEGYSVSREKKESFPLTVTSAQKNPTAFYLCASSTQGSYGYTFGSGTRLTVV.

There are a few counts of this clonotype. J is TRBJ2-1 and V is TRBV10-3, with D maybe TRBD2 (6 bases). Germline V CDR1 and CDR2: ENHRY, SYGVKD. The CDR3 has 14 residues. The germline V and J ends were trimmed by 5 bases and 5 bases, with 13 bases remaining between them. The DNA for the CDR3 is TGTGCCATCAGTTCGGCGGGGCGGAACAATGAGCAGTTCTTC. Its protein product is CAISSAGRNNEQFF.

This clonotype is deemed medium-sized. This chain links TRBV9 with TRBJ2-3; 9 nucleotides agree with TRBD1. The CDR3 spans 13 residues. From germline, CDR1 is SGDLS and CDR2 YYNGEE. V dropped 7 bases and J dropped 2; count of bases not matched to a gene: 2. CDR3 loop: CASGQGNTDTQYF. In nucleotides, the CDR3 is TGTGCCAGCGGACAGGGGAACACAGATACGCAGTATTTT.

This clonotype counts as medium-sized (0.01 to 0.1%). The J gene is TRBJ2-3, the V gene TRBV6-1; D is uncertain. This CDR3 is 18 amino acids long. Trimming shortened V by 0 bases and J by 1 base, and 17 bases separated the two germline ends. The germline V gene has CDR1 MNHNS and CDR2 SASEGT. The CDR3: CASSEAPPQALRTDTQYF. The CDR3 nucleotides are TGTGCCAGCAGTGAAGCGCCGCCCCAGGCCCTCCGCACAGATACGCAGTATTTT.

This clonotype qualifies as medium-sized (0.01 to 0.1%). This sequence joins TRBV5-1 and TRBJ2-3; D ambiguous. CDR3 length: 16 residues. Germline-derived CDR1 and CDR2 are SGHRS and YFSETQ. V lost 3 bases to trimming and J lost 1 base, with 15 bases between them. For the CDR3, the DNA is TGCGCCAGCAGCTCCAATGGCCTCACGGGCACAGATACGCAGTATTTT. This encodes CASSSNGLTGTDTQYF.

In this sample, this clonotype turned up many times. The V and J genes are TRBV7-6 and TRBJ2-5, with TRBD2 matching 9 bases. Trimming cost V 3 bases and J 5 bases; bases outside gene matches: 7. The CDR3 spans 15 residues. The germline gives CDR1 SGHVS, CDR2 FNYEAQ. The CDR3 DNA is TGTGCCAGCAGCTTCGGACTAGCGACGACGGAGACCCAGTACTTC. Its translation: CASSFGLATTETQYF.

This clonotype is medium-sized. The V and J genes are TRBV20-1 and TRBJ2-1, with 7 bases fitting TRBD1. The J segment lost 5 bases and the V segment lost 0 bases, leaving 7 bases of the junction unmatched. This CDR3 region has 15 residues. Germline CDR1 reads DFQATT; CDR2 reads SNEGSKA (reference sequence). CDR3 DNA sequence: TGCAGTGCTAGAGACCCCGGGACAGAAAACAATGAGCAGTTCTTC. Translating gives CSARDPGTENNEQFF.

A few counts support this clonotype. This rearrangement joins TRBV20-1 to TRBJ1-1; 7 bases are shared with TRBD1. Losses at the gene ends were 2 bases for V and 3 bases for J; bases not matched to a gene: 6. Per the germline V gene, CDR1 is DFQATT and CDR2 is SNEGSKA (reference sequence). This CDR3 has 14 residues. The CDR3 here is CSARNGQGDTEAFF. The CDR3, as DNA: TGCAGTGCTAGAAACGGGCAGGGGGACACTGAAGCTTTCTTT.

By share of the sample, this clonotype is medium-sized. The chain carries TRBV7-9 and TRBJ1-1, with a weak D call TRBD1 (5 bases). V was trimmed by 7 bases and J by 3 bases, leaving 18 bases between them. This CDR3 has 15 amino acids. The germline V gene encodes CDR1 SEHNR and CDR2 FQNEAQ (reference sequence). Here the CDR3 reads CASTKRSQGDTEAFF. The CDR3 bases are TGTGCCAGCACAAAAAGATCCCAGGGCGACACTGAAGCTTTCTTT.

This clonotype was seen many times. DNA of the CDR3: TGTGCCAGCAGTTTCCGGGGAATCAGCACAGATACGCAGTATTTT. This codes for CASSFRGISTDTQYF. This chain joins TRBV12-3 or TRBV12-4 and TRBJ2-3; tentative D call: TRBD2 (5 bases). The ends were cut back, 3 bases at V and 0 bases at J, with 10 bases in the middle. This CDR3 is built from 15 residues.

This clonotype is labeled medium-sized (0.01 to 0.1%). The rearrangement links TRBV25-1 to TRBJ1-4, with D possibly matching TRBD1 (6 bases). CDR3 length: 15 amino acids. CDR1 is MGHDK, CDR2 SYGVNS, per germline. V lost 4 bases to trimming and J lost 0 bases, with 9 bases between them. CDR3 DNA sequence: TGTGCCAGCAGTGTACAGGGACCAACTAATGAAAAACTGTTTTTT. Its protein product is CASSVQGPTNEKLFF.

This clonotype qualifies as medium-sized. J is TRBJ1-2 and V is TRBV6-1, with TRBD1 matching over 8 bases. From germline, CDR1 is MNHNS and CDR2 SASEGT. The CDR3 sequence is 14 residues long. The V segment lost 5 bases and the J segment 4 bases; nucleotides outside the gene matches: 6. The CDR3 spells CASSPGQESYGYTF. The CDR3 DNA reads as TGTGCCAGCAGTCCGGGACAGGAAAGCTATGGCTACACCTTC.

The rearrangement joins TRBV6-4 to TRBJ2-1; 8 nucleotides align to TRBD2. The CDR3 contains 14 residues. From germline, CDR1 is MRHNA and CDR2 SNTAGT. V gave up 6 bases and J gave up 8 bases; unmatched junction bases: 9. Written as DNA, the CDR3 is TGTGCCAGCAGACCCTGGGGACTAGTCGATGAGCAGTTCTTC. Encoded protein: CASRPWGLVDEQFF.

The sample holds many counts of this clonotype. The CDR3 here is CSVTTGAINEKLFF. The DNA for the CDR3 is TGCAGCGTGACAACAGGGGCGATTAATGAAAAACTGTTTTTT. The chain employs TRBV29-1 and TRBJ1-4; TRBD1 agrees at 7 bases. The ends lost 6 bases at V and 4 bases at J; junction bases unmatched: 8. Germline CDR1 and CDR2: SQVTM and ANQGSEA. The CDR3 is 14 amino acids.

This chain's CDR3 is CASSIDDYNEQFF. The CDR3, as DNA: TGTGCCAGCAGCATAGACGACTACAATGAGCAGTTCTTC. The chain has TRBV12-3 or TRBV12-4 and TRBJ2-1; D is ambiguous. This CDR3 has 13 residues. V was trimmed by 6 bases and J by 3 bases, leaving 9 bases between them.

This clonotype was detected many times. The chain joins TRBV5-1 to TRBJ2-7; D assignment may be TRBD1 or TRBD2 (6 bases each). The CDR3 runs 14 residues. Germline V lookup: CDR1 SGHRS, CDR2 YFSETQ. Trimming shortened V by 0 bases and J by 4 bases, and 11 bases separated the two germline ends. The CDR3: CASSLGTGRYEQYF. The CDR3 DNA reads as TGCGCCAGCAGCTTGGGTACAGGGAGGTACGAGCAGTACTTC.

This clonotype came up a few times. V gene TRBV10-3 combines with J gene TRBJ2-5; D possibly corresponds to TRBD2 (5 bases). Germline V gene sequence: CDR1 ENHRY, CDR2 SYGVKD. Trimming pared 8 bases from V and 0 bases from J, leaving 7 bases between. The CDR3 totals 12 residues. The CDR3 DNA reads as TGTGCCATCCGGGGAAACCAAGAGACCCAGTACTTC. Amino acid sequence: CAIRGNQETQYF.

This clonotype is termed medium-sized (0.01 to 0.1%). As DNA, the CDR3 is TGTGCCAGCAGTTTGGAAGGGGGGTACGGCTACACCTTC. As protein: CASSLEGGYGYTF. J is TRBJ1-2 and V is TRBV28; D perhaps matches TRBD1 (6 bases). Germline V gene sequence: CDR1 MDHEN, CDR2 SYDVKM. This CDR3 has 13 amino acids. Trimming removed 3 bases at V and 8 bases at J, with 13 bases between.

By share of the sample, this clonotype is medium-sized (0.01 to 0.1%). CDR3 in amino acids: CASSLAASRDSPLHF. The CDR3, as DNA: TGCGCCAGCAGCTTGGCGGCGTCCCGGGATTCACCCCTCCACTTT. The V gene is TRBV5-1, the J gene TRBJ1-6; D is undetermined. V gave up 0 bases and J gave up 8 bases, with 12 bases separating them. The CDR3 spans 15 residues. Germline V gene lookup returns CDR1 SGHRS and CDR2 YFSETQ.

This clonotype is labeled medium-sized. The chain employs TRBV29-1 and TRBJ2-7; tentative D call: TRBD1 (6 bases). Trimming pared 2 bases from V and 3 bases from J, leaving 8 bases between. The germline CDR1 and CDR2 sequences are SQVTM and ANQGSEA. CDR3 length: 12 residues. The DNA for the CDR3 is TGCAGCGTTGAAACAGGGAACTACGAGCAGTACTTC. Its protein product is CSVETGNYEQYF.